Following are 28 T cell receptor beta chains from one sample sequenced in a study of PD-1 blockade in mismatch repair-deficient tumors. Libraries were prepared by immunoSEQ multiplex PCR; TCRdb keeps only in-frame clonotypes and omits some of them. The table shows 40,000 to 60,000 clones, with around 73% occurring only once. The sequencing here drew on peripheral blood, taken 4 weeks after starting pembrolizumab. These receptors all stem from an adult with mismatch repair-deficient cancer.

The rearrangement links TRBV27 to TRBJ1-5; 12 bases match TRBD1. J gave up 6 bases and V 4 bases, and 10 bases lay outside the gene matches. The CDR3 is 17 residues long. Germline V gives CDR1 MNHEY, CDR2 SMNVEV (reference sequence). The chain's CDR3 is CASSSTGTGGAGQPQHF. In nucleotides, the CDR3 is TGTGCCAGCAGTTCGACCGGGACAGGGGGCGCGGGTCAGCCCCAGCATTTT.

The chain recombines TRBV10-3 with TRBJ2-3, with 13 nucleotides matching TRBD2. V was pared by 4 bases and J by 6 bases, with 13 bases of the junction left unmatched. The CDR3 length is 18 residues. From germline, CDR1 is ENHRY and CDR2 SYGVKD. CDR3 loop: CAISGTSGLAGLSDTQYF. CDR3 nucleotide sequence: TGTGCCATCAGTGGGACTTCGGGACTAGCGGGACTAAGCGATACGCAGTATTTT.

The gene calls are TRBV19 and TRBJ1-4; D is perhaps TRBD1 (5 bases). Germline V gives CDR1 LNHDA, CDR2 SQIVND (reference sequence). V lost 6 bases, J lost 3 bases, and 11 bases lay in between. CDR3 length equals 14 residues. DNA for the CDR3: TGTGCCAGTAGCTTAGGGACGGCTAATGAAAAACTGTTTTTT. This translates into CASSLGTANEKLFF.

The V call is TRBV11-3, the J call TRBJ2-1; D is undetermined. The CDR3 is 15 amino acids. Germline V lookup: CDR1 SGHNT, CDR2 YENEEA. V lost 2 bases and J 2 bases, leaving 10 bases between the germline ends. The CDR3 DNA reads TGTGCCAGCAGCTTACAGGCAGGTACCTACAATGAGCAGTTCTTC. This sequence encodes CASSLQAGTYNEQFF.

The gene calls are TRBV11-2 and TRBJ2-1; D gene uncertain. The germline V and J ends were trimmed by 0 bases and 6 bases, with 12 bases remaining between them. This CDR3 is 15 amino acids long. Germline CDR1 and CDR2: SGHAT and FQNNGV. The CDR3 region has the DNA TGTGCCAGCAGCTTAGATTGGTCAGCTACCAATGAGCAGTTCTTC. Amino acid sequence: CASSLDWSATNEQFF. Combining the CDR3 with reference TRBV11-2 and TRBJ2-1 gives the whole variable domain EAGVAQSPRYKIIEKRQSVAFWCNPISGHATLYWYQQILGQGPKLLIQFQNNGVVDDSQLPKDRFSAERLKGVDSTLKIQPAKLEDSAVYLCASSLDWSATNEQFFGPGTRLTVL.

This sequence joins TRBV20-1 and TRBJ2-7; tentative D call: TRBD1 (6 bases). Trimming cost V 6 bases and J 6 bases, with 12 bases left between them. This CDR3 comprises 11 residues. Germline V lookup: CDR1 DFQATT, CDR2 SNEGSKA (reference sequence). The DNA for the CDR3 is TGCAGTGCGCAGGACAGCGGCGAGCAGTACTTC. As protein: CSAQDSGEQYF.

J is TRBJ2-1 and V is TRBV18, with D unresolved. Per the germline V gene, CDR1 is KGHSH and CDR2 is LQKENI. The CDR3 contains 13 residues. V lost 1 base and J lost 5, with 6 bases in between. This CDR3 is CASSPLLDNEQFF. DNA for the CDR3: TGTGCCAGCTCACCACTCCTCGACAATGAGCAGTTCTTC.

The CDR3 here is CAWSVHGSNQPQHF. In nucleotides, the CDR3 is TGTGCCTGGAGTGTACACGGTTCCAATCAGCCCCAGCATTTT. This chain connects TRBV30 to TRBJ1-5, with D unclear. The germline CDR1 and CDR2 sequences are GTSNPN and SVGIG (reference sequence). The length of the CDR3 is 14 residues. V was pared by 0 bases and J by 3 bases, with 9 bases between.

This clone was recorded a few times. This chain connects TRBV7-9 to TRBJ2-7; 10 bases are a match to TRBD1. V shed 5 bases and J 2 bases; nucleotides not matched to a gene: 6. The CDR3 runs to 15 residues. Germline CDR1 is SEHNR and CDR2 is FQNEAQ (reference sequence). This chain's CDR3 is CASSHPGQGPYEQYF. CDR3 coding DNA: TGTGCCAGCAGCCATCCGGGACAGGGGCCCTACGAGCAGTACTTC. The variable domain in full, with the rest retrieved from reference TRBV7-9 and TRBJ2-7, is DTGVSQNPRHKITKRGQNVTFRCDPISEHNRLYWYRQTLGQGPEFLTYFQNEAQLEKSRLLSDRFSAERPKGSFSTLEIQRTEQGDSAMYLCASSHPGQGPYEQYFGPGTRLTVT.

This clone was detected only once. The chain uses TRBV5-4 and TRBJ2-3, with D tentatively TRBD2 (5 bases). The CDR3 sequence is 16 residues long. CDR1 and CDR2 (germline): SGHNT, YYREEE (reference sequence). V lost 4 bases and J 5 bases, leaving 20 bases between the germline ends. CDR3 protein: CASSPLAPKEKDTQYF. In DNA form, the CDR3 reads TGTGCCAGCAGCCCCCTAGCCCCGAAAGAGAAAGATACGCAGTATTTT.

The genes are TRBV5-1 and TRBJ2-3, with a weak D call TRBD2 (5 bases). This CDR3 contains 15 residues. CDR1 is SGHRS and CDR2 is YFSETQ in the germline V gene. Trimming took off 0 bases at V and 2 bases at J, with 10 bases between the two ends. In DNA form, the CDR3 reads TGCGCCAGCAGCTTGGGAACGGACTCCACAGATACGCAGTATTTT. This sequence encodes CASSLGTDSTDTQYF.

The gene calls are TRBV27 and TRBJ2-5; D call uncertain. Trimming shortened V by 5 bases and J by 7 bases, and 14 bases separated the two germline ends. Germline V gives CDR1 MNHEY, CDR2 SMNVEV (reference sequence). The CDR3 is 13 amino acids. The CDR3 DNA reads as TGTGCCAGCAGTCCCGGTGGCCTGGGGACCCAGTACTTC. This gives the protein CASSPGGLGTQYF.

V is TRBV19 and J is TRBJ1-2, with 7 bases matching TRBD1. Looked up from germline, CDR1 is LNHDA and CDR2 is SQIVND (reference sequence). The CDR3 has 14 amino acids. Germline trimming cut 6 bases from V and 5 bases from J; bases unmatched to any gene: 9. CDR3 region: CASRFDRVGYGYTF. The CDR3 coding sequence is TGTGCCAGTAGGTTCGACAGGGTCGGGTATGGCTACACCTTC.

This rearrangement joins TRBV7-2 to TRBJ1-4, with D perhaps TRBD1 (5 bases). Germline assignment: CDR1 SGHTA and CDR2 FQGNSA. The CDR3 consists of 13 residues. V was trimmed by 1 base and J by 10 bases, leaving 10 bases between them. CDR3 sequence (DNA): TGTGCCAGCAGCTTAGATGCGGGGGGAAAACTGTTTTTT. This translates into CASSLDAGGKLFF.

The rearrangement links TRBV6-1 to TRBJ1-1; a possible D gene is TRBD1 (5 bases). V was trimmed by 5 bases and J by 4 bases, leaving 14 bases between them. This CDR3 contains 14 residues. The germline V gene has CDR1 MNHNS and CDR2 SASEGT. The CDR3 region is CASSSSGISTEAFF. CDR3 coding DNA: TGTGCCAGCAGTTCCTCAGGGATTTCCACTGAAGCTTTCTTT.

The chain has TRBV6-6 and TRBJ2-2, with 7 bases matching TRBD1. CDR3 size: 15 residues. CDR1 is MNHNY, CDR2 SVGAGI, per germline (reference sequence). Germline trimming cut 2 bases from V and 4 bases from J; bases unmatched to any gene: 4. Written as DNA, the CDR3 is TGTGCCAGCAGTTACGGTGCAGGGGGCACCGGGGAGCTGTTTTTT. The encoded protein is CASSYGAGGTGELFF.

The chain links TRBV5-1 to TRBJ2-7; 8 nucleotides align to TRBD1. Looked up from germline, CDR1 is SGHRS and CDR2 is YFSETQ. The CDR3 is made up of 15 amino acids. The V and J ends lost 2 bases and 3 bases, in that order; junction bases with no gene match: 7. The CDR3 nucleotides are TGCGCCAGCAGCTTTGGGCTAGGACAGGGCTACGAGCAGTACTTC. The encoded protein is CASSFGLGQGYEQYF.

CDR3 region: CASSYLGTSGTYEQYF. Here the CDR3 DNA reads TGTGCCAGCAGTTATCTTGGCACTAGCGGGACCTACGAGCAGTACTTC. The rearrangement uses TRBV6-9 and TRBJ2-7, with 10 bases lining up with TRBD2. J was trimmed by 2 bases and V by 2 bases; bases with no gene match: 6. This CDR3 is 16 amino acids long. Germline V CDR1 and CDR2: MNHGY, SVAAGI.

This rearrangement joins TRBV2 to TRBJ2-7; D may be TRBD1 (5 bases). From germline, CDR1 is SNHLY and CDR2 FYNNEI. The ends were cut back, 3 bases at V and 3 bases at J, with 6 bases in the middle. This CDR3 is 12 amino acids long. CDR3 in DNA: TGTGCCAGCAGTGACCAGGGCTACGAGCAGTACTTC. It is translated as CASSDQGYEQYF.

The chain has TRBV5-1 and TRBJ2-4, with TRBD2 matching 11 bases. Germline V gene data show CDR1 as SGHRS and CDR2 as YFSETQ. The trim removed 3 bases at V and 5 bases at J, leaving 7 bases unmatched. The CDR3 length is 16 residues. The CDR3 region is CASSSQPGLAENIQYF. The CDR3 coding sequence is TGCGCCAGCAGCTCCCAACCGGGACTAGCGGAAAACATTCAGTACTTC.

The chain combines TRBV5-4 with TRBJ1-1, with D perhaps TRBD1 (5 bases). In germline, CDR1 is SGHNT, CDR2 YYREEE (reference sequence). V was shortened by 4 bases and J by 4 bases, with 14 bases between the two germline ends. This CDR3 comprises 14 residues. The CDR3 DNA is TGTGCCAGCAGCCCAGGGAGGATCAGCACTGAAGCTTTCTTT. Its translation is CASSPGRISTEAFF.

This clone was counted a single time. The germline gene is not matched at one end of the junction; a read error may be the cause. CDR3 residues: CASSPGLAGAGSYEQYF. The CDR3 DNA is TGTGCTAGCAGCCCCGGACTAGCGGGAGCCGGGTCCTACGAGCAGTACTTC. The rearrangement uses TRBV7-7 and TRBJ2-7, with 13 bases lining up with TRBD2. CDR1 is SSHAT, CDR2 FNYEAQ, per germline (reference sequence). CDR3 size: 17 residues. The variable domain in full, with the rest retrieved from reference TRBV7-7 and TRBJ2-7, is GAGVSQSPRYKVTKRGQDVTLRCDPISSHATLYWYQQALGQGPEFLTYFNYEAQPDKSGLPSDRFSAERPEGSISTLTIQRTEQRDSAMYRCASSPGLAGAGSYEQYFGPGTRLTVT.

The V call is TRBV5-1, the J call TRBJ1-1, with unresolved D. The germline V and J ends were trimmed by 0 bases and 4 bases, with 10 bases remaining between them. The CDR3 is made up of 14 amino acids. Germline V gene data show CDR1 as SGHRS and CDR2 as YFSETQ. CDR3 sequence: CASSLGESFTEAFF. The CDR3 DNA sequence: TGCGCCAGCAGCTTGGGCGAGTCTTTCACTGAAGCTTTCTTT.

This rearrangement joins TRBV5-4 to TRBJ2-1; D is unresolved. The V gene's germline CDR1 is SGHNT and CDR2 YYREEE (reference sequence). Trimming stripped 3 bases from V and 9 bases from J, with 19 bases between. This CDR3 spans 15 amino acids. CDR3 bases: TGTGCCAGCAGCTCCCCTGACGGAGCTCTCCCTGAGCAGTTCTTC. Amino acids: CASSSPDGALPEQFF.

V and J are TRBV9 and TRBJ2-3; 14 bases line up with TRBD2. Germline CDR1 is SGDLS and CDR2 is YYNGEE. This CDR3 region has 16 residues. Trimming took 6 bases from V and 1 from J; bases not matched to a gene: 4. The CDR3 DNA follows: TGTGCCAGCACTGGGACTAGCGGGAGTGGCACAGATACGCAGTATTTT. This sequence encodes CASTGTSGSGTDTQYF.

The chain combines TRBV19 with TRBJ2-3, with 7 bases identical to TRBD2. There are 15 residues in the CDR3. CDR1 and CDR2 (germline): LNHDA, SQIVND (reference sequence). V lost 5 bases, J lost 2 bases, and 7 bases stayed unmatched. CDR3 residues: CASSDAGANTDTQYF. CDR3 bases: TGTGCCAGTAGTGATGCGGGAGCGAACACAGATACGCAGTATTTT.

The chain employs TRBV14 and TRBJ1-1; TRBD1 matches 7 bases. This CDR3 is 15 amino acids long. Looked up from germline, CDR1 is SGHDN and CDR2 is FVKESK. V shed 6 bases, J shed 1 base, and the junction held 8 bases outside the gene matches. DNA of the CDR3: TGTGCCAGCAGTTTGCAGGGGGGACGGAACACTGAAGCTTTCTTT. It translates to CASSLQGGRNTEAFF. The whole variable domain, filled in from reference TRBV14 and TRBJ1-1, reads EAGVTQFPSHSVIEKGQTVTLRCDPISGHDNLYWYRRVMGKEIKFLLHFVKESKQDESGMPNNRFLAERTGGTYSTLKVQPAELEDSGVYFCASSLQGGRNTEAFFGQGTRLTVV.

CDR3 coding DNA: TGTGCCTGGAGTGTACAGGGGGCCAAAAACATTCAGTACTTC. Translating it yields CAWSVQGAKNIQYF. The rearrangement joins TRBV30 to TRBJ2-4; 7 bases line up with TRBD1. The CDR3 extends over 14 amino acids. From germline, CDR1 is GTSNPN and CDR2 SVGIG (reference sequence). Trimming cost V 0 bases and J 1 base; bases outside gene matches: 0.